The clone carrying this T cell receptor beta chain was detected ten times or more. Its target is unknown. Unique molecular identifiers were incorporated into the prepared TCRbeta library. TCRdb re-called the PCR reads through MiXCR, storing one row per CDR3 protein. The data hold about 460,000 distinct CDR3 sequences, with roughly a tenth observed a single time. The entry originates in a study of T-cell reconstitution after alpha-beta-depleted transplantation in children. The CDR3 runs to 15 residues. Per the germline V gene, CDR1 is SGHAT and CDR2 is FQNNGV. Trimming removed 5 bases from V and 4 bases from J, with 18 bases in between. The study, taken as a whole, reports: Alpha-beta T cells about two months after transplant reportedly derived from several hundred expanded graft clones. At one year after transplant, newly produced T cells mostly accounted for T-cell counts and diversity. TCRbeta diversity was high at day 60 in some patients (a result of surviving recipient T cells and thymic progenitors).

The chain recombines TRBV11-2 with TRBJ2-7, with D perhaps matching TRBD1 (6 bases). This receptor was obtained from a child under 10 years old with inherited bone marrow failure, due to receive a stem cell transplant. The specimen was PBMCs, collected before TCRalphabeta/CD19-depleted stem cell transplant. This chain's CDR3 is CASSTLQGGGYEQYF. CDR3 bases: TGTGCCAGCAGCACCTTACAGGGCGGCGGGTACGAGCAGTACTTC.